This is a list of T cell receptor beta chains from one sample in a study of sequential checkpoint blockade in melanoma. Repertoires were generated with immunoSEQ multiplex PCR, while TCRdb's copy carries only in-frame clones and drops some. The table shows a few thousand clones, with roughly 25% occurring only once. The input for sequencing was tumor tissue (inferred from file names), taken from a patient given nivolumab and ipilimumab in sequence. The origin of the receptors is a human donor with melanoma. Each CDR3 is given with its conserved first and last residue. Fields, in order: clone size, V gene, D gene, J gene, CDR3 DNA, CDR3 protein. The D gene is left open where the match is weak. Rows may omit the clone size; those that give it use once, few, many or a size class.

.	TRBV5-1	TRBD1	TRBJ1-1	TGCGCCAGCAGCTCGACAGGGGGTGGGGGCACTGAAGCTTTCTTT	CASSSTGGGGTEAFF
.	TRBV9	.	TRBJ2-3	TGTGCCAGCGGCGGTGGCGGGGCCATTAGACAAGATACGCAGTATTTT	CASGGGGAIRQDTQYF
.	TRBV19	TRBD2	TRBJ2-7	TGTGCCAGTAGCATAGGGGCGGGGGAAGTCTACGAGCAGTACTTC	CASSIGAGEVYEQYF
few	TRBV30	.	TRBJ1-3	TGTGCCTGGAGTCAGGGATCCTTCGGGGCCTTAAACACCATATATTTT	CAWSQGSFGALNTIYF
.	TRBV19	TRBD1	TRBJ1-1	TGTGCCAGTAGTCCACGACAGGGGGCCGCTTTCTTT	CASSPRQGAAFF
medium-sized	TRBV11-3	TRBD1	TRBJ1-4	TGTGCCAGCAGCTCTCCGGGACAGGGTAATGAAAAACTGTTTTTT	CASSSPGQGNEKLFF
medium-sized	TRBV11-3	.	TRBJ2-5	TGTGCCAGCAGCTTGGAAAGGGCTACGCAAGAGACCCAGTACTTC	CASSLERATQETQYF
.	TRBV23-1	.	TRBJ2-1	TGCGCCAGCAGCCAAGATGGGTTGAGGAACAATGAGCAGTTCTTC	CASSQDGLRNNEQFF
.	TRBV28	.	TRBJ2-5	TGTGCCAGCACCCTATCCGGAGGACAAGAGACCCAGTACTTC	CASTLSGGQETQYF
many	TRBV11-3	TRBD2	TRBJ2-3	TGTGCCAGCAGCTTTATCGCTAGCGGGGCTACAGATACGCAGTATTTT	CASSFIASGATDTQYF
.	TRBV28	TRBD2	TRBJ2-5	TGTGCCTCCCGCTGGCGGGGGCAAGAGACCCAGTACTTC	CASRWRGQETQYF
once	TRBV5-1	.	TRBJ1-4	TGCGCCAGCAGCCCCGGACGGAGAAGTGAAAAACTGTTTTTT	CASSPGRRSEKLFF
many	TRBV11-3	TRBD1	TRBJ1-3	TGTGCCAGCAGCTGGACCCGACAGGGGTTCTCTGGAAACACCATATATTTT	CASSWTRQGFSGNTIYF
.	TRBV6-8	.	TRBJ1-2	TGTGCCAGCAGTTCAGGAGGGAAGGTTTATGGCTACACCTTC	CASSSGGKVYGYTF
.	TRBV19	.	TRBJ1-5	TGTGCCAGTAATACACAGGGAGGTCAGCCCCAGCATTTT	CASNTQGGQPQHF
medium-sized	TRBV11-3	.	TRBJ2-2	TGTGCCAGCAAAAAGGATGGAGGGGGGAACACCGGGGAGCTGTTTTTT	CASKKDGGGNTGELFF
.	TRBV28	.	TRBJ1-6	TGTGCCAGCAGCGCCGGACCGGGGCTGATTTCACCCCTCCACTTT	CASSAGPGLISPLHF
.	TRBV18	TRBD1	TRBJ2-7	TGTGCCAGCTCAGATGGACAGGTCTACGAGCAGTACTTC	CASSDGQVYEQYF
medium-sized	TRBV11-3	.	TRBJ1-4	TGTGCCAGCAGCTTATTCGGGGTTGTGGAAAAACTGTTTTTT	CASSLFGVVEKLFF
.	TRBV9	TRBD1	TRBJ1-5	TGTGCCAGTACTACAGCAGGACAGGGGCCCAATCAGCCCCAGCATTTT	CASTTAGQGPNQPQHF
few	TRBV6-8	TRBD2	TRBJ2-1	TGTGCCAGCAAGAGTAGCGGGGGGGCCTTAGGGTTCTTC	CASKSSGGALGFF
many	TRBV11-3	.	TRBJ2-7	TGTGCCAGCAGCCCGCCGGACAGACCGTACGAGCAGTACTTC	CASSPPDRPYEQYF